Presented here are 15 T cell receptor beta chains from one specimen sequenced in a study of blood T cell repertoires in COVID-19. Method: immunoSEQ multiplex PCR; TCRdb's copy keeps in-frame clones and lacks some. The repertoire has about 280,000 clones, about nine tenths of them found once; the top ten carry 2% to 2.5%. The sequenced material came from peripheral blood. The receptors were gathered from a woman in her fifties or sixties who had recovered from COVID-19.

The rearrangement uses TRBV2 and TRBJ1-5; TRBD1 matches 10 bases. CDR1 and CDR2 from the germline V gene are SNHLY and FYNNEI. The junction had 6 bases not matched to a gene; V was cut back by 3 bases and J by 7 bases. CDR3 length: 15 amino acids. For the CDR3, the DNA is TGTGCCAGCAGTGACGGACAGGGGGGGATACAGCCCCAGCATTTT. This translates into CASSDGQGGIQPQHF.

The chain combines TRBV28 with TRBJ1-3; D not certain. The germline V gene has CDR1 MDHEN and CDR2 SYDVKM. V was shortened by 6 bases and J by 0 bases, with 12 bases between the two germline ends. The CDR3 consists of 15 residues. CDR3 nucleotide sequence: TGTGCCAGCAGCCCCCCCTACTACTCTGGAAACACCATATATTTT. Translated: CASSPPYYSGNTIYF.

This rearrangement joins TRBV7-2 to TRBJ1-2; D gene ambiguous. The germline V gene has CDR1 SGHTA and CDR2 FQGNSA. The CDR3 is 15 residues long. Trimming left V 4 bases short and J 4 bases short, with 16 bases between. This chain's CDR3 is CASSSTVLGSYGYTF. CDR3 in DNA: TGTGCCAGCAGCTCAACGGTTCTGGGGAGCTATGGCTACACCTTC.

The chain links TRBV6-2 or TRBV6-3 to TRBJ1-6, with TRBD1 as a possible D gene (5 bases). Trimming shortened V by 1 base and J by 5 bases, and 12 bases separated the two germline ends. Germline CDR1 and CDR2: MNHEY and SVGEGT. The CDR3 consists of 16 residues. For the CDR3, the DNA is TGTGCCAGCAGTTACTATCAGGGCGCAAATAATTCACCCCTCCACTTT. Its protein is CASSYYQGANNSPLHF.

This chain uses TRBV12-1 with TRBJ1-5; the D segment call TRBD1 is taken from the table without a DNA check. TRBV12-1 is listed as a pseudogene. The CDR3 totals 15 residues. The DNA of the CDR3 is TGTGCCAGCAGCTTTGGTCGCAGGGTTGGTCAGCCCCAGCATTTT. Its translation is CASSFGRRVGQPQHF.

V usage is TRBV7-8 and J usage is TRBJ2-5; 14 bases agree with TRBD2. Per the germline V gene, CDR1 is SGHVS and CDR2 is FQNEAQ. The ends lost 4 bases at V and 3 bases at J; junction bases unmatched: 7. This CDR3 is 17 amino acids long. The CDR3 is CASSSSGLAGGKETQYF. In DNA form, the CDR3 reads TGTGCCAGCAGCTCCTCTGGACTAGCGGGGGGAAAAGAGACCCAGTACTTC.

V and J are TRBV7-9 and TRBJ1-2; 9 nucleotides align to TRBD1. The V and J ends lost 6 bases and 7 bases, in that order; junction bases with no gene match: 6. The CDR3 is 13 residues long. Germline lookup yields CDR1 SEHNR and CDR2 FQNEAQ (reference sequence). The CDR3: CASSPDRGGGYTF. The DNA of the CDR3 is TGTGCCAGCAGTCCCGACAGGGGGGGTGGCTACACCTTC. Full variable domain (missing parts from reference TRBV7-9 and TRBJ1-2): DTGVSQNPRHKITKRGQNVTFRCDPISEHNRLYWYRQTLGQGPEFLTYFQNEAQLEKSRLLSDRFSAERPKGSFSTLEIQRTEQGDSAMYLCASSPDRGGGYTFGSGTRLTVV.

The chain joins TRBV2 to TRBJ2-7; TRBD1 might be the D (6 bases). CDR1 is SNHLY and CDR2 is FYNNEI in the germline V gene. Between the trimmed V and J ends, which lost 5 bases and 7 bases, there was a span of 12 bases. This CDR3 region has 12 residues. CDR3 sequence: CASSTGFGEQYF. CDR3 bases: TGTGCCAGCAGTACAGGGTTCGGGGAGCAGTACTTC.

This chain links TRBV14 with TRBJ1-1, with D unclear. This CDR3 has 16 amino acids. V was shortened by 3 bases and J by 0 bases, with 14 bases between the two germline ends. Germline lookup yields CDR1 SGHDN and CDR2 FVKESK. The CDR3 reads CASSHSSAALNTEAFF. The CDR3 DNA sequence: TGTGCCAGCAGCCATTCGTCGGCGGCTTTGAACACTGAAGCTTTCTTT.

The chain links TRBV4-1 to TRBJ1-2; 7 bases agree with TRBD1. With 2 bases clipped from V and 4 bases from J, the junction kept 19 bases outside the gene matches. The CDR3 spans 19 residues. Per germline, CDR1 MGHRA and CDR2 YSYEKL. The CDR3 here is CASSQPLTGRRSRFYGYTF. CDR3 DNA: TGCGCCAGCAGCCAACCCCTGACAGGGAGACGTTCTCGTTTCTATGGCTACACCTTC.

This sequence joins TRBV25-1 and TRBJ1-2; maybe TRBD1 (6 bases). The CDR3 is made up of 14 amino acids. Trimming left V 4 bases short and J 4 bases short, with 13 bases between. Per germline, CDR1 MGHDK and CDR2 SYGVNS. Written as DNA, the CDR3 is TGTGCCAGCAGTGGGGCTGGGACAATCTATGGCTACACCTTC. Translation: CASSGAGTIYGYTF.

This clone showed up just a few times. The gene calls are TRBV19 and TRBJ1-2; 7 bases map to TRBD1. Germline V lookup: CDR1 LNHDA, CDR2 SQIVND (reference sequence). Trimming took 7 bases from V and 4 from J; bases not matched to a gene: 9. The CDR3 spans 14 residues. The CDR3 nucleotides read TGTGCCAGTATTCCACAGGGGTGGGTCTATGGCTACACCTTC. Its translation: CASIPQGWVYGYTF. Together with reference TRBV19 and TRBJ1-2, the CDR3 gives the full variable domain: DGGITQSPKYLFRKEGQNVTLSCEQNLNHDAMYWYRQDPGQGLRLIYYSQIVNDFQKGDIAEGYSVSREKKESFPLTVTSAQKNPTAFYLCASIPQGWVYGYTFGSGTRLTVV.

This chain joins TRBV5-6 and TRBJ2-3; 8 bases match TRBD2. V lost 0 bases, J lost 1 base, and 7 bases stayed unmatched. Per germline, CDR1 SGHDT and CDR2 YYEEEE. This CDR3 contains 17 residues. In DNA, the CDR3 is TGTGCCAGCAGCTTGGTAGGTAATAGCGGGGGCACAGATACGCAGTATTTT. This codes for CASSLVGNSGGTDTQYF.

The chain carries TRBV27 and TRBJ2-7, with 10 bases that match TRBD1. This CDR3 region has 14 residues. Per the germline V gene, CDR1 is MNHEY and CDR2 is SMNVEV (reference sequence). Unmatched junction bases numbered 4, after V lost 3 bases and J lost 5 bases. The CDR3 bases are TGTGCCAGCAGTTTGGGGACAGGGGTCCACGAGCAGTACTTC. Translating gives CASSLGTGVHEQYF.

The chain joins TRBV5-4 to TRBJ2-3, with 7 bases identical to TRBD2. This CDR3 has 14 amino acids. With V trimmed by 3 bases and J by 10 bases, 11 bases remained unmatched. Germline V CDR1 and CDR2: SGHNT, YYREEE (reference sequence). The CDR3 nucleotides read TGTGCCAGCAGCTCTCCCCGGGACTATAGAGCGCAGTATTTT. Its translation: CASSSPRDYRAQYF.